Detailed here is one TCR beta chain. The target antigen is unknown. The same CDR3 can be traced to other DNA sequences in this sample. The record originates from a study of shared clonotypes between healthy human individuals. Repertoires were generated with immunoSEQ multiplex PCR, while TCRdb's copy carries only in-frame clones and drops some. In the table there are some 2,100,000 clones, 90% to 96% of which are singletons. Whole-study results and caveats: A generally larger estimated richness was seen in naive subsets than in memory subsets. Naive CD4 clonotype sharing across four donors was approximately 5%. The expectation was that sequencing depth would affect clonotype sharing among donors.

The CDR3 has 13 residues. Germline CDR1 and CDR2: SGHDT and YYEEEE. V lost 0 bases, J lost 4 bases, and 0 bases stayed unmatched. The rearrangement uses TRBV5-6 and TRBJ1-1; 7 bases map to TRBD1. This receptor was taken from a man younger than 35 in good health. The sample was naive CD4+ T cells sorted from blood. Noted subset: CD45RA+ positively selected. In DNA form, the CDR3 reads TGTGCCAGCAGCTTGGAGGGGGCCACTGAAGCTTTCTTT. Protein: CASSLEGATEAFF. Full variable domain (rest looked up from reference TRBV5-6 and TRBJ1-1): DAGVTQSPTHLIKTRGQQVTLRCSPKSGHDTVSWYQQALGQGPQFIFQYYEEEERQRGNFPDRFSGHQFPNYSSELNVNALLLGDSALYLCASSLEGATEAFFGQGTRLTVV.